Presented here are 17 T cell receptor beta chains from one specimen sequenced in a study of OX40 agonist ivuxolimab in advanced cancers. Here immunoSEQ multiplex PCR was the method, and the copy in TCRdb shows in-frame clones only, minus some. The sample lists 98,000 or so clones; 80% to 95% were seen once. The material sequenced was CD4+ or CD8+ T cells sorted from blood, taken in a trial of the OX40 agonist ivuxolimab. These receptors were collected from an adult with an advanced solid tumor such as melanoma, head and neck, liver or kidney cancer.

This clone occurred many times. This chain links TRBV2 with TRBJ2-7; 10 bases fit TRBD1. V dropped 6 bases and J dropped 4; count of bases not matched to a gene: 3. Germline V lookup: CDR1 SNHLY, CDR2 FYNNEI. The CDR3 is 13 amino acids. CDR3 region: CASRRQGAYEQYF. The CDR3 coding sequence is TGTGCCAGCAGAAGACAGGGGGCATACGAGCAGTACTTC.

The chain carries TRBV6-5 and TRBJ2-7; the match to TRBD1 covers 8 bases. The CDR3 contains 13 residues. Looked up from germline, CDR1 is MNHEY and CDR2 is SVGAGI. V was pared by 5 bases and J by 4 bases, with 4 bases of the junction left unmatched. In nucleotides, the CDR3 is TGTGCCAGCAGTGGGTGGACAGGGTACGAGCAGTACTTC. Translating gives CASSGWTGYEQYF.

This clone was counted only a few times. The CDR3 is CASSLNWRGEQFF. The CDR3 DNA is TGTGCCAGCAGCTTAAATTGGAGGGGGGAGCAGTTCTTC. The chain links TRBV7-3 to TRBJ2-1, with D tentatively TRBD1 or TRBD2 (6 bases each). Germline assignment: CDR1 SGHTA and CDR2 FQGTGA. The CDR3 consists of 13 residues. Deletions cut 1 base from V and 10 bases from J, with 11 bases between.

The chain recombines TRBV13 with TRBJ2-5; TRBD2 matches at 8 bases. This CDR3 comprises 18 residues. After removal of 5 bases from V and 0 bases from J, the junction contained 14 bases not matched to a gene. Germline V gives CDR1 PRHDT, CDR2 FYEKMQ (reference sequence). The CDR3 DNA sequence: TGTGCCAGCAGCAAGACCGCCGGGACGGGGGGGCACCAAGAGACCCAGTACTTC. The encoded protein is CASSKTAGTGGHQETQYF.

The chain carries TRBV5-8 and TRBJ2-7, with 9 bases lining up with TRBD1. The CDR3 is made up of 17 amino acids. V shed 5 bases, J shed 3 bases, and the junction held 15 bases outside the gene matches. The V gene's germline CDR1 is SGHTS and CDR2 YDEGEE. CDR3: CASRHPPGTGTLYEQYF. The DNA for the CDR3 is TGTGCCAGCAGACACCCCCCAGGGACAGGGACCCTCTACGAGCAGTACTTC.

This rearrangement joins TRBV19 to TRBJ2-1; D possibly corresponds to TRBD1 (6 bases). The CDR3 is 13 amino acids. V lost 9 bases and J 5 bases, leaving 14 bases between the germline ends. Germline V gives CDR1 LNHDA, CDR2 SQIVND (reference sequence). CDR3 nucleotides: TGTGCCAGCGTATTGGACAGTAACAATGAGCAGTTCTTC. It specifies CASVLDSNNEQFF.

The rearrangement uses TRBV30 and TRBJ2-7, with D tentatively TRBD2 (6 bases). Germline CDR1 and CDR2: GTSNPN and SVGIG (reference sequence). The CDR3 is 12 amino acids. V was pared by 5 bases and J by 2 bases, with 10 bases between. The CDR3 reads CAWGRRTYEQYF. As DNA, the CDR3 is TGTGCCTGGGGGAGGAGAACCTACGAGCAGTACTTC.

This chain joins TRBV11-2 and TRBJ2-5; D is tentatively TRBD1 or TRBD2 (5 bases each). CDR3 length: 13 amino acids. Looked up from germline, CDR1 is SGHAT and CDR2 is FQNNGV. V was cut by 1 base and J by 5 bases, with 8 bases left in between. The CDR3 DNA follows: TGTGCCAGCAGCTTAGGTGGGACCGAGACCCAGTACTTC. It translates to CASSLGGTETQYF.

The V call is TRBV15, the J call TRBJ1-5, with D possibly being TRBD1 (5 bases). The CDR3 consists of 16 residues. V was cut by 0 bases and J by 0 bases, with 9 bases left in between. The germline V gene encodes CDR1 LNHNV and CDR2 YYDKDF (reference sequence). CDR3 nucleotide sequence: TGTGCCACCAGCAGAGATGGGGACGGTAGCAATCAGCCCCAGCATTTT. Amino acids: CATSRDGDGSNQPQHF.

V gene TRBV30 combines with J gene TRBJ1-6; D uncertain. V was cut by 1 base and J by 0 bases, with 4 bases left in between. This CDR3 has 14 residues. CDR1 is GTSNPN, CDR2 SVGIG, per germline (reference sequence). CDR3 residues: CAWSDGSYNSPLHF. For the CDR3, the DNA is TGTGCCTGGAGTGATGGCTCCTATAATTCACCCCTCCACTTT.

The J gene is TRBJ2-1, the V gene TRBV18, with D tentatively TRBD2 (6 bases). Deletions cut 0 bases from V and 4 bases from J, with 13 bases between. The CDR3 is 16 amino acids. The germline CDR1 and CDR2 sequences are KGHSH and LQKENI. CDR3: CASSPPAGTGYNEQFF. The CDR3 DNA reads as TGTGCCAGCTCACCACCGGCGGGAACGGGTTACAATGAGCAGTTCTTC.

The rearrangement links TRBV6-1 to TRBJ2-7; D call uncertain. Germline V gives CDR1 MNHNS, CDR2 SASEGT. CDR3 size: 12 residues. V was shortened by 3 bases and J by 3 bases, with 6 bases between the two germline ends. For the CDR3, the DNA is TGTGCCAGCAGTGACAGGATCTACGAGCAGTACTTC. It is translated as CASSDRIYEQYF.

The CDR3 DNA reads TGTGCCTGGAGTGTAAACTATGGCTACACCTTC. Its protein is CAWSVNYGYTF. The chain is built from TRBV30 and TRBJ1-2; D call uncertain. Trimming pared 0 bases from V and 2 bases from J, leaving 1 base between. Germline V gene data show CDR1 as GTSNPN and CDR2 as SVGIG (reference sequence). The CDR3 loop spans 11 amino acids.

This rearrangement joins TRBV11-3 to TRBJ2-1; D may be TRBD2 (5 bases). Trimming pared 3 bases from V and 7 bases from J, leaving 10 bases between. There are 13 residues in the CDR3. CDR1 is SGHNT, CDR2 YENEEA, per germline. The CDR3 sequence is CASSLIGVNEQFF. The CDR3 DNA is TGTGCCAGCAGCTTGATCGGGGTAAATGAGCAGTTCTTC.

The CDR3 is CASSCSGWSYEQYF. DNA for the CDR3: TGTGCCAGCAGTTGCAGCGGTTGGTCCTACGAGCAGTACTTC. The rearrangement joins TRBV28 to TRBJ2-7, with a possible D match to TRBD2 (5 bases). The length of the CDR3 is 14 residues. Per germline, CDR1 MDHEN and CDR2 SYDVKM. Trimming pared 4 bases from V and 1 base from J, leaving 11 bases between.

This chain joins TRBV6-1 and TRBJ1-1; TRBD1 aligns across 10 bases. The germline V gene has CDR1 MNHNS and CDR2 SASEGT. The trim removed 4 bases at V and 1 base at J, leaving 3 bases unmatched. The CDR3 covers 15 residues. In nucleotides, the CDR3 is TGTGCCAGCAGTGCCCGGACAGGGGGGAACACTGAAGCTTTCTTT. It codes for CASSARTGGNTEAFF.

V usage is TRBV19 and J usage is TRBJ2-5; 7 positions match TRBD1. The length of the CDR3 is 14 residues. The V gene's germline CDR1 is LNHDA and CDR2 SQIVND (reference sequence). V was pared by 4 bases and J by 2 bases, with 4 bases of the junction left unmatched. CDR3 amino acids: CASSTTGVQETQYF. The CDR3 DNA is TGTGCCAGTAGTACCACAGGGGTTCAAGAGACCCAGTACTTC. Using reference TRBV19 and TRBJ2-5 for the parts outside the CDR3, the full variable domain is DGGITQSPKYLFRKEGQNVTLSCEQNLNHDAMYWYRQDPGQGLRLIYYSQIVNDFQKGDIAEGYSVSREKKESFPLTVTSAQKNPTAFYLCASSTTGVQETQYFGPGTRLLVL.